These 22 T cell receptor beta chains came from one sample sequenced in a study of T cell repertoires in cytomegalovirus infection. TCRdb used MiXCR to reprocess the reads, holding one entry per CDR3 protein. The top ten hold roughly an eighth of the sample, which has more than 400,000 distinct CDR3 sequences, about 25% seen once. Source material: PBMCs. Receptor source: a human donor in good health (CMV status not recorded). Some clones in this sample may be carry-over from other donors' samples.

At least ten counts were recorded for this clonotype. The chain recombines TRBV7-2 with TRBJ1-6, with TRBD1 matching 8 bases. J was trimmed by 7 bases and V by 5 bases; bases with no gene match: 1. The CDR3 sequence is 13 residues long. Germline CDR1 reads SGHTA; CDR2 reads FQGNSA. As DNA, the CDR3 is TGTGCCAGCAGCCGGACAGGGAATTCACCCCTCCACTTT. Translating it yields CASSRTGNSPLHF.

A few counts support this clonotype. The gene calls are TRBV24-1 and TRBJ2-1, with 8 bases lining up with TRBD2. CDR3 size: 15 residues. J lost 6 bases, V lost 2 bases, and 5 bases had no gene match. Germline values: CDR1 KGHDR, CDR2 SFDVKD. CDR3 nucleotides: TGTGCCACCAGTGATTCTAGCGGGTCCGGCAATGAGCAGTTCTTC. Translation: CATSDSSGSGNEQFF.

The CDR3 loop reads CASSFNPLDGYTF. DNA of the CDR3: TGTGCCAGCAGCTTTAACCCTCTGGATGGCTACACCTTC. The chain links TRBV11-2 to TRBJ1-2, with D unresolved. Per the germline V gene, CDR1 is SGHAT and CDR2 is FQNNGV. Trimming left V 3 bases short and J 6 bases short, with 11 bases between. The CDR3 consists of 13 residues.

On this clonotype: Sequence at one end of the junction differs from germline and may be a read error. V gene TRBV7-2 combines with J gene TRBJ2-7; 11 positions agree with TRBD2. Germline V CDR1 and CDR2: SGHTA, FQGNSA. The CDR3 has 17 residues. The CDR3 is CASSLHGSGRASSEQYF. Here the CDR3 DNA reads TGTGCCAGCAGCTTACACGGTAGCGGGAGGGCTTCCTCCGAGCAGTACTTC. Combining the CDR3 with reference TRBV7-2 and TRBJ2-7 gives the whole variable domain GAGVSQSPSNKVTEKGKDVELRCDPISGHTALYWYRQSLGQGLEFLIYFQGNSAPDKSGLPSDRFSAERTGGSVSTLTIQRTQQEDSAVYLCASSLHGSGRASSEQYFGPGTRLTVT.

This clonotype turned up a few times. The genes are TRBV6-6 and TRBJ2-3; TRBD2 matches at 10 bases. Germline trimming cut 0 bases from V and 0 bases from J; bases unmatched to any gene: 9. The germline CDR1 and CDR2 sequences are MNHNY and SVGAGI (reference sequence). This CDR3 is built from 19 residues. Written as DNA, the CDR3 is TGTGCCAGCAGTTACTCGTTAACTAGCGGGACTATTAGCACAGATACGCAGTATTTT. This sequence encodes CASSYSLTSGTISTDTQYF.

In this sample, this clonotype turned up many times. The chain links TRBV12-3 or TRBV12-4 to TRBJ2-1, with 8 nucleotides matching TRBD2. The CDR3 is 15 amino acids. With 6 bases clipped from V and 3 bases from J, the junction kept 7 bases outside the gene matches. The CDR3 reads CASRITSGIYNEQFF. CDR3 DNA: TGTGCCAGCAGGATTACTAGCGGCATCTACAATGAGCAGTTCTTC.

The chain employs TRBV5-1 and TRBJ2-1, with D possibly being TRBD2 (6 bases). The CDR3 spans 14 residues. Per germline, CDR1 SGHRS and CDR2 YFSETQ. Trimming left V 2 bases short and J 6 bases short, with 12 bases between. In nucleotides, the CDR3 is TGCGCCAGCAGCTTTCGGGAGCGGTCCAATGAGCAGTTCTTC. It encodes CASSFRERSNEQFF.

This clonotype occurred a few times. The CDR3: CASSLGSGGYYNEQFF. CDR3 coding DNA: TGTGCCAGCAGCTTAGGTTCCGGGGGCTACTACAATGAGCAGTTCTTC. J is TRBJ2-1 and V is TRBV7-2; perhaps D is TRBD1 or TRBD2 (6 bases each). Germline V gene data show CDR1 as SGHTA and CDR2 as FQGNSA. The V gene lost 1 base and the J gene lost 3 bases, with 13 bases spanning the gap. This CDR3 is built from 16 residues.

The sample holds one count of this clonotype. J is TRBJ1-2 and V is TRBV20-1; 9 bases are a match to TRBD1. V shed 0 bases and J 2 bases; nucleotides not matched to a gene: 4. This CDR3 spans 15 amino acids. CDR1 is DFQATT and CDR2 is SNEGSKA in the germline V gene (reference sequence). The CDR3 here is CSARDQGTGNYGYTF. The CDR3 DNA sequence: TGCAGTGCTAGAGATCAAGGGACAGGGAACTATGGCTACACCTTC.

The CDR3 nucleotides read TGTGCCAGCAGCCGGAGGGGGCGCAACACCGGGGAGCTGTTTTTT. The encoded protein is CASSRRGRNTGELFF. V and J are TRBV12-3 or TRBV12-4 and TRBJ2-2; weak D call: TRBD1 (7 bases). CDR3 length equals 15 residues. Trimming shortened V by 6 bases and J by 2 bases, and 13 bases separated the two germline ends.

The rearrangement uses TRBV6-2 or TRBV6-3 and TRBJ2-7; 13 bases line up with TRBD2. Losses at the gene ends were 6 bases for V and 5 bases for J; bases not matched to a gene: 1. This CDR3 contains 13 residues. Per germline, CDR1 MNHEY and CDR2 SVGEGT. In DNA, the CDR3 is TGTGCCAGCAGACTAGCGGGAGGGGACGAGCAGTACGTC. Its protein is CASRLAGGDEQYV.

This clonotype was detected only a few times. J is TRBJ1-4 and V is TRBV7-6; 8 positions agree with TRBD1. Germline values: CDR1 SGHVS, CDR2 FNYEAQ. The ends lost 7 bases at V and 8 bases at J; junction bases unmatched: 12. The CDR3 is 15 amino acids. CDR3 DNA sequence: TGTGCCAGCACCCAGACAGGGGCCCTAATGGAAAAACTGTTTTTT. Its translation: CASTQTGALMEKLFF.

This clonotype was detected many times. This chain uses TRBV7-2 with TRBJ1-6, with 11 nucleotides matching TRBD1. CDR3 size: 15 residues. The germline gives CDR1 SGHTA, CDR2 FQGNSA. V was clipped by 1 base and J by 7 bases; unmatched bases: 0. Written as DNA, the CDR3 is TGTGCCAGCAGCTTAGGGGACAGGGGGAATTCACCCCTCCACTTT. Translation gives CASSLGDRGNSPLHF.

J is TRBJ1-1 and V is TRBV27; perhaps TRBD1 as D (6 bases). The CDR3 is 12 amino acids. The V gene lost 10 bases and the J gene lost 7 bases, with 16 bases spanning the gap. Looked up from germline, CDR1 is MNHEY and CDR2 is SMNVEV (reference sequence). CDR3 loop: CATWRGAGEAFF. The CDR3 DNA reads TGTGCCACCTGGCGGGGGGCCGGTGAAGCTTTCTTT.

This clonotype has a count of ten or more. This chain connects TRBV7-9 to TRBJ2-5; either TRBD1 or TRBD2 may fit D (5 bases each). V was clipped by 6 bases and J by 2 bases, with 22 bases between them. In germline, CDR1 is SEHNR, CDR2 FQNEAQ (reference sequence). The CDR3 sequence is 17 residues long. Written as DNA, the CDR3 is TGTGCCAGCAGGAAGGGGAGTAGCGCTCTAGGGCAAGAGACCCAGTACTTC. It is translated as CASRKGSSALGQETQYF.

A remark on this clonotype: This sequence may be a read error, since a much larger clone differs from it by one base. The chain couples TRBV12-5 to TRBJ1-5, with D perhaps TRBD1 (5 bases). Germline CDR1 is LGHNT and CDR2 is FRNRAP. The CDR3 is 15 amino acids. V was trimmed by 7 bases and J by 9 bases, leaving 22 bases between them. The CDR3 DNA reads TGTGCTAGTGCCCTGGGGCTGCAGGGCAGTCTGCCCCAGCATTTT. It codes for CASALGLQGSLPQHF. Full variable domain (outside the CDR3, taken from reference TRBV12-5 and TRBJ1-5): DARVTQTPRHKVTEMGQEVTMRCQPILGHNTVFWYRQTMMQGLELLAYFRNRAPLDDSGMPKDRFSAEMPDATLATLKIQPSEPRDSAVYFCASALGLQGSLPQHFGDGTRLSIL.

The chain employs TRBV19 and TRBJ2-7; maybe TRBD1 (6 bases). The V gene lost 4 bases and the J gene lost 3 bases, with 13 bases spanning the gap. This CDR3 spans 14 amino acids. Germline CDR1 reads LNHDA; CDR2 reads SQIVND (reference sequence). The CDR3 is CASSTRGKGYEQYF. CDR3 nucleotides: TGTGCCAGTAGTACGAGGGGGAAGGGCTACGAGCAGTACTTC.

The chain carries TRBV7-6 and TRBJ2-2, with TRBD2 identical over 8 bases. Germline V gene data show CDR1 as SGHVS and CDR2 as FNYEAQ. V lost 10 bases to trimming and J lost 7 bases; unmatched junction nucleotides: 11. The CDR3 length is 14 residues. The CDR3 DNA reads TGTGCCACCATACTAGCGGATGAAGGCGGGGAGCTGTTTTTT. Amino acid sequence: CATILADEGGELFF. The variable domain in full, completed from reference TRBV7-6 and TRBJ2-2, reads GAGVSQSPRYKVTKRGQDVALRCDPISGHVSLYWYRQALGQGPEFLTYFNYEAQQDKSGLPNDRFSAERPEGSISTLTIQRTEQRDSAMYRCATILADEGGELFFGEGSRLTVL.

This clonotype showed up many times. V usage is TRBV7-2 and J usage is TRBJ2-2; 9 bases map to TRBD2. The CDR3 extends over 14 amino acids. CDR1 is SGHTA and CDR2 is FQGNSA in the germline V gene. V dropped 3 bases and J dropped 6; count of bases not matched to a gene: 2. In DNA, the CDR3 is TGTGCCAGCAGCTTCGGCGGGAGGGCCGGGGAGCTGTTTTTT. Translating it yields CASSFGGRAGELFF.

The gene calls are TRBV20-1 and TRBJ2-7, with D possibly being TRBD2 (5 bases). In germline, CDR1 is DFQATT, CDR2 SNEGSKA (reference sequence). The CDR3 sequence is 14 residues long. V gave up 2 bases and J gave up 2 bases, with 13 bases separating them. CDR3 sequence reads: CSARLASRTYEQYF. CDR3 DNA: TGCAGTGCTAGACTAGCAAGTAGAACCTACGAGCAGTACTTC.

The chain recombines TRBV24-1 with TRBJ2-5, with D hard to call. Germline V gene lookup returns CDR1 KGHDR and CDR2 SFDVKD. Trimming took off 4 bases at V and 2 bases at J, with 10 bases between the two ends. The length of the CDR3 is 14 residues. The CDR3 nucleotides are TGTGCCACCAGTGACCGTGACATACAAGAGACCCAGTACTTC. This codes for CATSDRDIQETQYF.

In its sample, this clonotype was seen many times. This rearrangement joins TRBV7-2 to TRBJ2-7; 11 nucleotides line up with TRBD2. V dropped 5 bases and J dropped 4; count of bases not matched to a gene: 1. CDR1 is SGHTA, CDR2 FQGNSA, per germline. This CDR3 contains 13 residues. The chain's CDR3 is CASSPSGRYEQYV. CDR3 in DNA: TGTGCCAGCAGCCCTAGCGGGAGGTACGAGCAGTACGTC.